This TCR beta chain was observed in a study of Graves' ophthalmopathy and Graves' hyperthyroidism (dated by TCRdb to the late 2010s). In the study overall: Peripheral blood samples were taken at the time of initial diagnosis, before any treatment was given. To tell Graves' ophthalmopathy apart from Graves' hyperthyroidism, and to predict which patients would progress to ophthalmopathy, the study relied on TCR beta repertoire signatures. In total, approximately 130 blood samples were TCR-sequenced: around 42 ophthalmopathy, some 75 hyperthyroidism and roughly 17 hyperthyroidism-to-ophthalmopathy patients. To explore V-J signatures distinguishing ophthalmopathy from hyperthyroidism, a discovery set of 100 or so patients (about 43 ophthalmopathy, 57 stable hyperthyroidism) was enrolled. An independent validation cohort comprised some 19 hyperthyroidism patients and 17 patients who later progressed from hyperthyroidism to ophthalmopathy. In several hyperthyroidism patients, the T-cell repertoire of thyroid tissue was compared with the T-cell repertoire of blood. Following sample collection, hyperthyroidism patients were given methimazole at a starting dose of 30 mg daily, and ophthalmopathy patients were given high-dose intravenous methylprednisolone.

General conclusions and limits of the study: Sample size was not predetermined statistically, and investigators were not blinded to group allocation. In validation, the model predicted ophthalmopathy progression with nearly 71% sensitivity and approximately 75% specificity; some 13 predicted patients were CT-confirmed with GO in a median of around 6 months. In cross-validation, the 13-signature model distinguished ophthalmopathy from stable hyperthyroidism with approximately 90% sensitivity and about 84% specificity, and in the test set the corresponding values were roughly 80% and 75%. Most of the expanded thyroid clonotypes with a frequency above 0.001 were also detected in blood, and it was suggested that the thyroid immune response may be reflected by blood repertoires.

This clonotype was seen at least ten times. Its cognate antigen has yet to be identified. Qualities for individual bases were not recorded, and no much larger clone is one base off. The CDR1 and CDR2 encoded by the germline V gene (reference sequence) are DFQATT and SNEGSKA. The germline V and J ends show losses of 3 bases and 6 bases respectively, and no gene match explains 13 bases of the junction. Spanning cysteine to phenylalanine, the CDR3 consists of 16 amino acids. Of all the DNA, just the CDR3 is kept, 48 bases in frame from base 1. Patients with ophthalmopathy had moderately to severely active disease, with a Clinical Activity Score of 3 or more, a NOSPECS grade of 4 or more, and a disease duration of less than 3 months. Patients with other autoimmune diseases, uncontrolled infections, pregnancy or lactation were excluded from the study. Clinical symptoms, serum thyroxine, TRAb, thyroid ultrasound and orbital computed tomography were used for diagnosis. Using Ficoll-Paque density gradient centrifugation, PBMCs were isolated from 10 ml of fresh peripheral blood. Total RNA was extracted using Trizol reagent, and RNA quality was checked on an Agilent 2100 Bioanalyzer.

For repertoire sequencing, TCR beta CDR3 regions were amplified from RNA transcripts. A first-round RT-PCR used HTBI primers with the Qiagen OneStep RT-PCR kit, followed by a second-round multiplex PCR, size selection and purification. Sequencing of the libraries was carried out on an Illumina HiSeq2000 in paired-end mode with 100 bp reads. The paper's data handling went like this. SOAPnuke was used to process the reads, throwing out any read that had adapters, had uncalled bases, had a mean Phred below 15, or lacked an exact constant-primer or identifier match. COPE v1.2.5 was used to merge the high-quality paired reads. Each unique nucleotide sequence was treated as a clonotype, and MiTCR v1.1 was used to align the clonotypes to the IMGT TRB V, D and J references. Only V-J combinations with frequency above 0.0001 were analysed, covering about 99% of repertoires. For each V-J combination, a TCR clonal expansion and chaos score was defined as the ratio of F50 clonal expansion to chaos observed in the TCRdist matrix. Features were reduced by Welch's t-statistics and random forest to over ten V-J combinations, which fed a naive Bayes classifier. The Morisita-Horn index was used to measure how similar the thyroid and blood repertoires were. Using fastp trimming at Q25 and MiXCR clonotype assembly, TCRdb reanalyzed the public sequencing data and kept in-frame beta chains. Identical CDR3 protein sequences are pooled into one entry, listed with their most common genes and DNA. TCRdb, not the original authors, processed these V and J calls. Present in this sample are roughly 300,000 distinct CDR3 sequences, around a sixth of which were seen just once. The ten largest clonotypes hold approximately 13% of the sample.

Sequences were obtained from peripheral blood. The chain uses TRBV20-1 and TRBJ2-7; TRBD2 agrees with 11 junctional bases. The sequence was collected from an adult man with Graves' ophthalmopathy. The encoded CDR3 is CSARNPLAGVGAEQYF. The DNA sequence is TGCAGTGCTAGGAACCCACTAGCGGGAGTAGGAGCCGAGCAGTACTTC.